Detailed here is one TCR beta chain. Allocation to cohorts depended on clinical history reported by the participants. The source of the sample is a study of blood T cell repertoires in COVID-19. Whole-study context: COVID-19 samples, acute and convalescent, were from the United States, Italy and Spain.

Repertoires were generated with immunoSEQ multiplex PCR, while TCRdb's copy carries only in-frame clones and drops some. The repertoire holds 200,000 to 250,000 clones, with around 89% as singletons. V dropped 3 bases and J dropped 7 bases, with 12 bases sitting between them. CDR1 and CDR2 from the germline V gene are LGHDT and YNNKEL (reference sequence). The CDR3 has 13 amino acids. The source of this sequence is a man aged 50 to 59 who had been exposed to COVID-19. Sequenced sample: PBMCs or T cells enriched from blood (not recorded which). This chain uses TRBV3-1 (or the pseudogene TRBV3-2) with TRBJ2-5; TRBD2 might be the D (5 bases). CDR3 nucleotide sequence: TGTGCCAGCAGCCAGGACTGGGTTAGGACCCAGTACTTC. It yields the protein CASSQDWVRTQYF.